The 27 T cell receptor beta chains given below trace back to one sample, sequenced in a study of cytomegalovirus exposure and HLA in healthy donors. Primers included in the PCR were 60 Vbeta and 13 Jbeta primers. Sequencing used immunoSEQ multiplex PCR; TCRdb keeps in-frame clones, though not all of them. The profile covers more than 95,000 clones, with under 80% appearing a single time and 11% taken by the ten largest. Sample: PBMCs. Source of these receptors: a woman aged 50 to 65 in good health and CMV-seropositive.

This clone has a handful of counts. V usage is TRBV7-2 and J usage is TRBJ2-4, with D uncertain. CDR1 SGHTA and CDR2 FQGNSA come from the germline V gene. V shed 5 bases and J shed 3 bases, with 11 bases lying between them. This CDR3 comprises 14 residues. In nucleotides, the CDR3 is TGTGCCAGCAGCCCCCGGTCGAGCAAAAACATTCAGTACTTC. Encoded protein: CASSPRSSKNIQYF.

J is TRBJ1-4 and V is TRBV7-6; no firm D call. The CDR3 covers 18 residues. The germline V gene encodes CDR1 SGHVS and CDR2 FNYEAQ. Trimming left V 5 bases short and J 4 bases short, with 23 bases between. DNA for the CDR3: TGTGCCAGCAGCACACAGTCCCCAGGTCGGCAGCTTAATGAAAAACTGTTTTTT. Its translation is CASSTQSPGRQLNEKLFF.

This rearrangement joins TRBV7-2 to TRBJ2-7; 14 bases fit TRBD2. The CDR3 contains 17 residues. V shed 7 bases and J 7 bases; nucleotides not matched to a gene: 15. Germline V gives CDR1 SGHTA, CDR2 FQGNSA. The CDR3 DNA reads TGTGCCAGCACTGGGACTAGCGGGAGCGGCTTCAACTGGGAGCAGTACTTC. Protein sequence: CASTGTSGSGFNWEQYF.

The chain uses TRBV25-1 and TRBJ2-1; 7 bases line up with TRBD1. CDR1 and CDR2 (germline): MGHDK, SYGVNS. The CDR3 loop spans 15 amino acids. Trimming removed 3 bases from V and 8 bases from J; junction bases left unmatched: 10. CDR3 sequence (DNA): TGTGCCAGCAGTGACCCGAAAAGGGGGCTGGATGAGCAGTTCTTC. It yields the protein CASSDPKRGLDEQFF. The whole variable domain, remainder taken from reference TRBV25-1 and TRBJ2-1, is EADIYQTPRYLVIGTGKKITLECSQTMGHDKMYWYQQDPGMELHLIHYSYGVNSTEKGDLSSESTVSRIRTEHFPLTLESARPSHTSQYLCASSDPKRGLDEQFFGPGTRLTVL.

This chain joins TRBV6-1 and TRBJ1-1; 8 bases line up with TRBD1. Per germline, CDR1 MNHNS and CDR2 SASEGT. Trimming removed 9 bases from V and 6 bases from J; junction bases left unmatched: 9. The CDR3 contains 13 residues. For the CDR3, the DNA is TGTGCCAGTAGAACGACAGGGGTGCCTGAAGCTTTCTTT. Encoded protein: CASRTTGVPEAFF.

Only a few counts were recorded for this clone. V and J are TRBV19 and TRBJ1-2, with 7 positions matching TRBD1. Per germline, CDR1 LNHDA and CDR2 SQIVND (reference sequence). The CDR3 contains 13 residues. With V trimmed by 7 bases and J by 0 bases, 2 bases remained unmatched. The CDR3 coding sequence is TGTGCCAGTAAGGGACAGACTAACTATGGCTACACCTTC. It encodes CASKGQTNYGYTF. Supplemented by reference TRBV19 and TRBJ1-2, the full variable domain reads DGGITQSPKYLFRKEGQNVTLSCEQNLNHDAMYWYRQDPGQGLRLIYYSQIVNDFQKGDIAEGYSVSREKKESFPLTVTSAQKNPTAFYLCASKGQTNYGYTFGSGTRLTVV.

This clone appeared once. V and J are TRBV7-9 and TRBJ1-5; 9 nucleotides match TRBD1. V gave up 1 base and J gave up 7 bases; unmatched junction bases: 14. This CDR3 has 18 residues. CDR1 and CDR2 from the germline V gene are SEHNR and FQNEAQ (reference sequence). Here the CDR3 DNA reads TGTGCCAGCAGCTTAGGGGAGGGGGGACAGGGAGGGTACCAGCCCCAGCATTTT. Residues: CASSLGEGGQGGYQPQHF.

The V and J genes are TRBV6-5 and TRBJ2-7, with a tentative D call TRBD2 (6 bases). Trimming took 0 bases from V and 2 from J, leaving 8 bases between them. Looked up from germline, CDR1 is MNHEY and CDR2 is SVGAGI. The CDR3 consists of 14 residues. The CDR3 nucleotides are TGTGCCAGCAGTTACTCGGCTAGCGCCTACGAGCAGTACTTC. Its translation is CASSYSASAYEQYF.

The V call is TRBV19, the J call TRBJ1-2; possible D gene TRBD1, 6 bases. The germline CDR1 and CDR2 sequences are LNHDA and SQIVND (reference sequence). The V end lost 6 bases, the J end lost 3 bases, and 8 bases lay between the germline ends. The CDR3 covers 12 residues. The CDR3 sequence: CASRTGYYGYTF. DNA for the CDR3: TGTGCCAGTAGGACAGGTTACTATGGCTACACCTTC.

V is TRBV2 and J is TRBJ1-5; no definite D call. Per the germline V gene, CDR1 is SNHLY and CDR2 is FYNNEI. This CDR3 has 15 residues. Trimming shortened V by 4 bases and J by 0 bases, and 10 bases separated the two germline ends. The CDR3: CASSGPGGSNQPQHF. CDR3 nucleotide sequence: TGTGCCAGCAGTGGACCAGGAGGTAGCAATCAGCCCCAGCATTTT.

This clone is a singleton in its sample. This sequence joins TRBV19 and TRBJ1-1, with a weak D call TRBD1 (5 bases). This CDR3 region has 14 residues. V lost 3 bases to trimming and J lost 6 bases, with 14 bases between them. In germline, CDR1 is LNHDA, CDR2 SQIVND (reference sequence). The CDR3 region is CASSISGGRAEAFF. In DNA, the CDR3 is TGTGCCAGTAGTATTTCGGGGGGAAGGGCTGAAGCTTTCTTT.

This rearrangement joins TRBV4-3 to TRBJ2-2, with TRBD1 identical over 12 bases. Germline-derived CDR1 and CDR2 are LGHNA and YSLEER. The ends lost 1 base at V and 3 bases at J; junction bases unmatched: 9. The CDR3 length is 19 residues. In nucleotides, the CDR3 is TGCGCCAGCAGCCAAGCTGGGACAGGGGGCGCGGTGGACACCGGGGAGCTGTTTTTT. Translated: CASSQAGTGGAVDTGELFF.

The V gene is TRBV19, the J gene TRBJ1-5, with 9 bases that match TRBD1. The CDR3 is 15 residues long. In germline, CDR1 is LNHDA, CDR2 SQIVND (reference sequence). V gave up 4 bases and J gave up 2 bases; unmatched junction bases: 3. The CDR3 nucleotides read TGTGCCAGTAGTACGGACAGGGGCGGCAATCAGCCCCAGCATTTT. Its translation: CASSTDRGGNQPQHF.

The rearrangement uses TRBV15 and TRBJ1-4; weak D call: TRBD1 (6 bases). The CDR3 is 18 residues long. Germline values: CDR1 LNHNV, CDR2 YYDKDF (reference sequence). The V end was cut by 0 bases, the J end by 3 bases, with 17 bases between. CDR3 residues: CATSRDRRNEGANEKLFF. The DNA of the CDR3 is TGTGCCACCAGCAGAGATCGGCGCAATGAGGGGGCTAATGAAAAACTGTTTTTT.

Here the CDR3 reads CASSPGGVQPQHF. CDR3 sequence (DNA): TGTGCCAGCAGTCCAGGGGGCGTTCAGCCCCAGCATTTT. The chain uses TRBV2 and TRBJ1-5; 8 nucleotides agree with TRBD1. V lost 5 bases to trimming and J lost 6 bases; unmatched junction nucleotides: 3. From germline, CDR1 is SNHLY and CDR2 FYNNEI. CDR3 length: 13 residues.

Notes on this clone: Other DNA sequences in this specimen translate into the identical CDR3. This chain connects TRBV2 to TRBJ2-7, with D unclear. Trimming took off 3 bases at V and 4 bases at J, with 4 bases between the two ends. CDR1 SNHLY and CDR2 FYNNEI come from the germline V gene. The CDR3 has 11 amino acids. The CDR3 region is CASSDSYEQYF. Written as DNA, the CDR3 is TGTGCCAGCAGTGACAGTTACGAGCAGTACTTC.

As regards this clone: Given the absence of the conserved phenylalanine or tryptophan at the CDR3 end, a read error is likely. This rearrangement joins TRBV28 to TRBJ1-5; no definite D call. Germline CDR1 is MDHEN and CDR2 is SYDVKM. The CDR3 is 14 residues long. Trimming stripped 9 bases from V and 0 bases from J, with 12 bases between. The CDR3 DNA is TGTGCCAGTAGGGTGGAGCCTAGCAATCAGCCCCAGCATGTT. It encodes CASRVEPSNQPQHV.

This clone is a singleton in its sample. The CDR3 DNA is TGTGCCAGCAGCTTAGAACTATTAACTTCCGAGCAGTACTTC. Its translation: CASSLELLTSEQYF. The rearrangement links TRBV11-2 to TRBJ2-7, with D unclear. Germline CDR1 and CDR2: SGHAT and FQNNGV. Deletions cut 0 bases from V and 6 bases from J, with 12 bases between. The CDR3 is 14 amino acids.

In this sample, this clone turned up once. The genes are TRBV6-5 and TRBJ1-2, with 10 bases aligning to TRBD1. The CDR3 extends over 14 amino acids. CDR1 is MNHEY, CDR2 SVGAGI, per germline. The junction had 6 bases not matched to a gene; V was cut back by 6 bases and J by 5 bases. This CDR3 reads CASRRPGQGYGYTF. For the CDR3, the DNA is TGTGCCAGCAGGAGACCGGGACAGGGGTATGGCTACACCTTC.

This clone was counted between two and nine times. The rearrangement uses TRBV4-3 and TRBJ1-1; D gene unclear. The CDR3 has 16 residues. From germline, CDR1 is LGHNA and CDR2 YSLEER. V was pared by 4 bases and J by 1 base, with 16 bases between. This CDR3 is CASSLTTAVTNTEAFF. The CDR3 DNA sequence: TGCGCCAGCAGCCTCACGACTGCCGTGACGAACACTGAAGCTTTCTTT.

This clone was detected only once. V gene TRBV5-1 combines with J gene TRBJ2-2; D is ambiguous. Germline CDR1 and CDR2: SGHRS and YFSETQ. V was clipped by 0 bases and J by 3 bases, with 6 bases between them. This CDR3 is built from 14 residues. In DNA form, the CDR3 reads TGCGCCAGCAGCTTGGGGCTGGACACCGGGGAGCTGTTTTTT. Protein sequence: CASSLGLDTGELFF. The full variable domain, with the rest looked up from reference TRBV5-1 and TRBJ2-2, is KAGVTQTPRYLIKTRGQQVTLSCSPISGHRSVSWYQQTPGQGLQFLFEYFSETQRNKGNFPGRFSGRQFSNSRSEMNVSTLELGDSALYLCASSLGLDTGELFFGEGSRLTVL.

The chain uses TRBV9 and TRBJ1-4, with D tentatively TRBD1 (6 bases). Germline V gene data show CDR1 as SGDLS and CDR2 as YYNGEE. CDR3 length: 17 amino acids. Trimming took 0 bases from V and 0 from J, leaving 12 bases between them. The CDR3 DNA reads TGTGCCAGCAGCGTAGGGGACACAGGCTCAACTAATGAAAAACTGTTTTTT. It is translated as CASSVGDTGSTNEKLFF.

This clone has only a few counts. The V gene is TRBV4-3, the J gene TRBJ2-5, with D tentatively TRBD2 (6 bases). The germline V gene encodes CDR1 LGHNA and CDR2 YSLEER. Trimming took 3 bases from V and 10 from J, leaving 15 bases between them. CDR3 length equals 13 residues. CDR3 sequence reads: CASSQGREDVQYF. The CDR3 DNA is TGCGCCAGCAGCCAGGGCAGGGAGGATGTCCAGTACTTC.

This CDR3 reads CASSLAAGEETQYF. CDR3 bases: TGTGCCAGCAGCTTAGCGGCAGGGGAGGAGACCCAGTACTTC. This chain uses TRBV7-2 with TRBJ2-5, with TRBD1 as a possible D gene (6 bases). Germline-derived CDR1 and CDR2 are SGHTA and FQGNSA. The CDR3 spans 14 residues. Trimming removed 0 bases at V and 5 bases at J, with 10 bases between.

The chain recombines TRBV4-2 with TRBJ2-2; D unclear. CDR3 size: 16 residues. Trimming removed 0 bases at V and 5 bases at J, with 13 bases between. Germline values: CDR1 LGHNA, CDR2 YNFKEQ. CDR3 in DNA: TGTGCCAGCAGCCAAGATGCGGTAATAACGACCGGGGAGCTGTTTTTT. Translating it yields CASSQDAVITTGELFF.

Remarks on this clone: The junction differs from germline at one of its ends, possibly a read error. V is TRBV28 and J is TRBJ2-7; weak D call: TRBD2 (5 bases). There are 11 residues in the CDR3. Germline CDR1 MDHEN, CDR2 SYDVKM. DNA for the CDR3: TGTGCCAGCAGTTTAACGAGGGAGCGGTACTTC. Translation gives CASSLTRERYF.

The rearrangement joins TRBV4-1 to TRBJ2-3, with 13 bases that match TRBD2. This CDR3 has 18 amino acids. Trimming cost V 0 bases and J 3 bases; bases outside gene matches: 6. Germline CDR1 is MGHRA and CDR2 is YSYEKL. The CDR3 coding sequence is TGCGCCAGCAGCCAAGACCCCCGACTAGCGGGGGGAACAGATACGCAGTATTTT. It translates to CASSQDPRLAGGTDTQYF.